This T cell receptor (beta chain) came from a study of tissue T cells after allogeneic stem cell transplantation. Study results and limitations: Tissue-detected TCR repertoire was only partly captured by blood and spleen T cells. Within patients, tissue anatomy strongly shaped TCR repertoire composition.

Details on this clone: What it binds is unknown. The germline and genes are mouse ones. Read data end 1 residue before the CDR3 end; the end is taken from the germline J gene.

CDR3 size: 14 residues. V lost 5 bases to trimming and J lost 0 bases, with 10 bases between them. Per germline, CDR1 NSHNY and CDR2 SYGAGN. Time point described: mouse harvest day 14 after allogeneic transplant. Mouse grafts combined 10^7 T-cell-depleted bone marrow cells with 10^6 splenic CD5+ T cells. The method was immunoSEQ multiplex PCR; TCRdb's version includes in-frame clones alone and lacks a portion of them. Here the sample spans 200 to 250 clones, approximately 40% being singletons. V is TRBV13-1 and J is TRBJ2-3, with D possibly matching TRBD1 (5 bases). The TCR sequence derives from a female BALB/c mouse given C57BL/6 T cells with graft-versus-host disease after an allogeneic hematopoietic cell transplant. The sequenced sample consisted of spleen. CDR3 in amino acids: CASSPDSSAETLYF. Partial CDR3 DNA: TGTGCCAGCAGCCCCGACAGTAGTGCAGAAACGCTGTAT.